A selection of T cell receptor beta chains follows, all from one sample in a study of cytomegalovirus exposure and HLA in healthy donors. Sequenced by immunoSEQ multiplex PCR; TCRdb stores in-frame clones only, minus some. The profile shows about 52,000 clones, about three quarters of them singletons. The sequenced material came from PBMCs. The receptor set was obtained from a man between 18 and 29 years old in good health and CMV-seronegative. Each CDR3 is given with its conserved first and last residue. Fields, in order: clone size, J gene, V gene, D gene, CDR3 protein, CDR3 DNA. A D gene is named only where the DNA matches it firmly. Clone size, where shown, is once, few, many, or a class for clones that have expanded.

>-|TRBJ1-6|TRBV7-9|TRBD1
CASTWTGSGSPLHF
TGTGCCAGCACCTGGACAGGGAGCGGATCACCCCTCCACTTT
>-|TRBJ1-5|TRBV5-1|-
CASSLGSLAFNSNQPQHF
TGCGCCAGCAGCTTGGGGTCCTTGGCATTCAATAGCAATCAGCCCCAGCATTTT
>-|TRBJ2-1|TRBV29-1|TRBD1
CSVEGTGGEYNEQFF
TGCAGCGTTGAGGGGACAGGGGGCGAATACAATGAGCAGTTCTTC
>-|TRBJ1-2|TRBV5-1|-
CASSPVRGVANYGYTF
TGCGCCAGCAGCCCCGTTAGAGGTGTTGCTAACTATGGCTACACCTTC
>once|TRBJ2-1|TRBV6-1|-
CASSGHILPLTRALMDEQFF
TGTGCCAGCAGTGGCCACATACTACCTTTGACTAGGGCCCTAATGGATGAGCAGTTCTTC
>few|TRBJ1-6|TRBV5-1|-
CASSFDWASGSPLHF
TGCGCCAGCAGCTTTGATTGGGCCTCCGGTTCACCCCTCCACTTT
>-|TRBJ2-1|TRBV28|-
CASGLLVDNEQFF
TGTGCCAGCGGGCTACTAGTCGACAATGAGCAGTTCTTC
>once|TRBJ2-3|TRBV10-3|TRBD2
CAISDETSGTDTQYF
TGTGCCATCAGTGATGAGACTAGCGGCACAGATACGCAGTATTTT
>-|TRBJ2-6|TRBV10-3|-
CATEGSGANVLTF
TGTGCCACCGAGGGTTCTGGGGCCAACGTCCTGACTTTC
>-|TRBJ1-1|TRBV6-5|TRBD1
CASSWDRGTEAFF
TGTGCCAGCAGTTGGGACAGGGGGACTGAAGCTTTCTTT